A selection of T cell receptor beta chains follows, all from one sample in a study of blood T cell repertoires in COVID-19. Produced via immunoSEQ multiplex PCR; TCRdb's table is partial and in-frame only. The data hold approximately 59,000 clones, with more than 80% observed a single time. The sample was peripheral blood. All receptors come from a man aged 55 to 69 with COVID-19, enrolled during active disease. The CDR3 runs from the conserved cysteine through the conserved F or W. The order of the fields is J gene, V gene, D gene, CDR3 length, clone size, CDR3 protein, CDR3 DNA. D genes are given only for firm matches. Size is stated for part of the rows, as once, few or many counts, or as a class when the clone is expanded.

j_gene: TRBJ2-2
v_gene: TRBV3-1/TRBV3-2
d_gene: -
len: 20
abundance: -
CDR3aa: CASSQDLGKRLSANTGELFF
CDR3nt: TGTGCCAGCAGCCAAGATTTAGGCAAGAGACTGAGCGCGAACACCGGGGAGCTGTTTTTT

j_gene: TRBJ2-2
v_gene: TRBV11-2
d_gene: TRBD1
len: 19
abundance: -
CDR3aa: CASSFSPYGGQGGSGELFF
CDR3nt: TGTGCCAGCAGCTTTTCCCCCTACGGTGGACAGGGGGGATCCGGGGAGCTGTTTTTT

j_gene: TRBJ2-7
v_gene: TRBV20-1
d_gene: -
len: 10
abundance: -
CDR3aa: CSATHYEQYF
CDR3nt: TGCAGTGCTACCCACTACGAGCAGTACTTC

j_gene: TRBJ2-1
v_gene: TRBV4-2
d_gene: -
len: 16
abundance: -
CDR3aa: CASSQETGRSYNEQFF
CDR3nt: TGTGCCAGCAGCCAAGAGACAGGACGCTCCTACAATGAGCAGTTCTTC

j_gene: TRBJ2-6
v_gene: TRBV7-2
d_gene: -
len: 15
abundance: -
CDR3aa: CASSWAGSGANVLTF
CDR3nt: TGTGCCAGCAGCTGGGCGGGGTCCGGGGCCAACGTCCTGACTTTC

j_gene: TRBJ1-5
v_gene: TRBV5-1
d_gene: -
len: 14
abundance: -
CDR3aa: CASSLDGIYQPQHF
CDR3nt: TGCGCCAGCAGCCTGGACGGGATATATCAGCCCCAGCATTTT

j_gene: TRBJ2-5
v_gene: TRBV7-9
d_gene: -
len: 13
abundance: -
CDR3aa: CASSFSFQETQYF
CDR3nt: TGTGCCAGCAGCTTTTCCTTCCAAGAGACCCAGTACTTC

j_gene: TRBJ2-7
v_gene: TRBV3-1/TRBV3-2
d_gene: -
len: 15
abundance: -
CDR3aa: CASSQAQTISYEQYF
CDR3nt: TGTGCCAGCAGCCAGGCACAGACTATCTCCTACGAGCAGTACTTC

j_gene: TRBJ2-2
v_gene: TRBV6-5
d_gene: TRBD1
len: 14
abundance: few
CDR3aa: CATKGQGKAGELFF
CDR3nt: TGTGCCACCAAAGGACAGGGAAAGGCCGGGGAGCTGTTTTTT

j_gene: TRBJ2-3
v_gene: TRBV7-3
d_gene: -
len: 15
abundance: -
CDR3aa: CASSLLGRDTDTQYF
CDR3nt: TGTGCCAGCAGCTTACTCGGCAGGGACACAGATACGCAGTATTTT

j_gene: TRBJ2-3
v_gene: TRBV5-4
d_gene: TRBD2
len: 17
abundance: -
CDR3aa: CASSSGLAGGVFDTQYF
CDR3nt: TGTGCCAGCAGCTCGGGACTAGCGGGGGGGGTCTTTGATACGCAGTATTTT

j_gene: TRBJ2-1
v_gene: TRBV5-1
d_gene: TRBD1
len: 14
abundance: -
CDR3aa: CASSPDRGGDEQFF
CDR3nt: TGCGCCAGCAGTCCCGACAGGGGGGGGGATGAGCAGTTCTTC

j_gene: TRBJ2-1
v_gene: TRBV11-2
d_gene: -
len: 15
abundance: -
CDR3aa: CASSLGTYLYNEQFF
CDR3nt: TGTGCCAGCAGCTTAGGGACTTACCTCTACAATGAGCAGTTCTTC

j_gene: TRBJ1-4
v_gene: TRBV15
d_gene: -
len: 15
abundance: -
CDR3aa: CATSRATGTNEKLFF
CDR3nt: TGTGCCACCAGCAGAGCGACAGGCACTAATGAAAAACTGTTTTTT

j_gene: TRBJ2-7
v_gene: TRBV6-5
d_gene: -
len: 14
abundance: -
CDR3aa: CASNPPTYMDEQYF
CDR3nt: TGTGCCAGCAACCCCCCCACATATATGGACGAGCAGTACTTC

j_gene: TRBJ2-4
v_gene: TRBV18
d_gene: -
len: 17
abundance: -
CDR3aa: CASSPRGAIGAKNIQYF
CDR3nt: TGTGCCAGCTCACCACGTGGGGCCATCGGAGCCAAAAACATTCAGTACTTC

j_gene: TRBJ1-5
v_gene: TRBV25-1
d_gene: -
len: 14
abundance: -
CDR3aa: CASSGEGANQPQHF
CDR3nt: TGTGCCAGCAGTGGGGAGGGAGCCAATCAGCCCCAGCATTTT